What follows are 16 T cell receptor beta chains derived from one specimen sequenced in a study of blood T cell repertoires in COVID-19 (dated by TCRdb to 2018 to 2021). The method behind the library was the immunoSEQ multiplex PCR assay. TCRdb's version of the immuneACCESS table is confined to in-frame rearrangements and falls short of the full clone set. An unresolved V gene accounts for under half of the shortfall where checked; the remainder is of unknown origin. For this sample the table gives 85,000 to 130,000 clones, of which 82% were detected only once. The top ten clones comprise about 5% of the sample. Sequenced sample: peripheral blood. These receptors were obtained from a man aged 55-75 years with acute or convalescent COVID-19.

The chain couples TRBV4-1 to TRBJ1-4, with D unresolved. Germline CDR1 and CDR2: MGHRA and YSYEKL. Between the trimmed V and J ends, which lost 3 bases and 3 bases, there was a span of 14 bases. There are 16 residues in the CDR3. CDR3: CASSHHPPPANEKLFF. CDR3 nucleotides: TGCGCCAGCAGCCATCACCCCCCCCCGGCTAATGAAAAACTGTTTTTT.

The chain uses TRBV5-1 and TRBJ1-4; 9 positions match TRBD1. The CDR3 is 18 residues long. The ends lost 0 bases at V and 10 bases at J; junction bases unmatched: 16. Germline values: CDR1 SGHRS, CDR2 YFSETQ. CDR3 loop: CASSLEDLGGQGLGKLFF. The CDR3, as DNA: TGCGCCAGCAGCTTGGAGGACCTTGGCGGACAGGGGTTGGGAAAACTGTTTTTT.

This rearrangement joins TRBV23-1 to TRBJ2-1; 11 bases are a match to TRBD2. TRBV23-1 is identified as an open reading frame with a role that is uncertain. The CDR3 loop spans 15 amino acids. The trim removed 0 bases at V and 6 bases at J, leaving 1 base unmatched. The CDR3 bases are TGCGCCAGCAGTCAATCTAGCGGGGGGGCCAATGAGCAGTTCTTC. It translates to CASSQSSGGANEQFF.

V usage is TRBV3-1 (or the pseudogene TRBV3-2) and J usage is TRBJ1-2; TRBD1 matches 9 bases. CDR1 and CDR2 (germline): LGHDT, YNNKEL (reference sequence). Losses at the gene ends were 5 bases for V and 4 bases for J; bases not matched to a gene: 2. The CDR3 loop spans 13 amino acids. The DNA for the CDR3 is TGTGCCAGCAGCTCGGGACAGGGCTATGGCTACACCTTC. This codes for CASSSGQGYGYTF.

In this sample, this clone turned up once. The V call is TRBV6-5, the J call TRBJ2-7; TRBD2 matches 8 bases. CDR3 size: 15 residues. V was clipped by 6 bases and J by 9 bases; unmatched bases: 16. The V gene's germline CDR1 is MNHEY and CDR2 SVGAGI. CDR3 amino acids: CASRPGGSVATRQYF. The DNA of the CDR3 is TGTGCCAGCAGACCGGGGGGGAGCGTTGCTACGAGGCAGTACTTC.

The chain links TRBV3-1 (or the pseudogene TRBV3-2) to TRBJ2-5; D not certain. The V end lost 4 bases, the J end lost 1 base, and 10 bases lay between the germline ends. The CDR3 has 14 amino acids. Germline V gene lookup returns CDR1 LGHDT and CDR2 YNNKEL (reference sequence). The CDR3 DNA reads TGTGCCAGCAGCCGGTACTCCCTCCAAGAGACCCAGTACTTC. Residues: CASSRYSLQETQYF.

This rearrangement joins TRBV6-5 to TRBJ2-7, with 8 bases lining up with TRBD2. Trimming took 6 bases from V and 2 from J; bases not matched to a gene: 9. The germline CDR1 and CDR2 sequences are MNHEY and SVGAGI. The CDR3 sequence is 15 residues long. The CDR3 sequence is CASSSPRGGTYEQYF. Here the CDR3 DNA reads TGTGCCAGCAGCTCTCCCCGGGGGGGTACCTACGAGCAGTACTTC.

V usage is TRBV3-1 (or the pseudogene TRBV3-2) and J usage is TRBJ1-1; a weak D match, TRBD1 (6 bases). V dropped 2 bases and J dropped 3 bases, with 10 bases sitting between them. This CDR3 region has 14 residues. Germline CDR1 LGHDT, CDR2 YNNKEL (reference sequence). CDR3 in amino acids: CASSQSGADTEAFF. The DNA of the CDR3 is TGTGCCAGCAGCCAATCAGGGGCGGACACTGAAGCTTTCTTT.

This chain joins TRBV10-3 and TRBJ1-5; D not resolved. The germline V and J ends were trimmed by 7 bases and 4 bases, with 11 bases remaining between them. This CDR3 comprises 13 residues. CDR1 is ENHRY, CDR2 SYGVKD, per germline. The CDR3, as DNA: TGTGCCATCACAGAGGGTGGAAATCAGCCCCAGCATTTT. This gives the protein CAITEGGNQPQHF.

This chain links TRBV10-3 with TRBJ2-7; 7 bases map to TRBD1. Germline CDR1 and CDR2: ENHRY and SYGVKD. CDR3 size: 15 residues. The trim removed 6 bases at V and 0 bases at J, leaving 8 bases unmatched. The CDR3 coding sequence is TGTGCCATCAGCAGACAGGGAGACGCCTCCTACGAGCAGTACTTC. This sequence encodes CAISRQGDASYEQYF.

The chain links TRBV3-1 (or the pseudogene TRBV3-2) to TRBJ1-2; 8 bases align to TRBD1. V shed 5 bases, J shed 6 bases, and the junction held 8 bases outside the gene matches. The CDR3 runs 14 residues. Germline-derived CDR1 and CDR2 are LGHDT and YNNKEL (reference sequence). Here the CDR3 DNA reads TGTGCCAGCAGCTACGCGGACAGGGAAGATGGCTACACCTTC. Translated, it gives CASSYADREDGYTF.

This chain links TRBV5-1 with TRBJ2-7; the D gene is possibly TRBD1 (6 bases). V lost 0 bases, J lost 3 bases, and 13 bases lay in between. Germline V gene sequence: CDR1 SGHRS, CDR2 YFSETQ. The CDR3 has 15 amino acids. The CDR3 nucleotides are TGCGCCAGCAGCTTGGGGGGGCTACCAAACTACGAGCAGTACTTC. It yields the protein CASSLGGLPNYEQYF. Together with reference TRBV5-1 and TRBJ2-7, the CDR3 gives the full variable domain: KAGVTQTPRYLIKTRGQQVTLSCSPISGHRSVSWYQQTPGQGLQFLFEYFSETQRNKGNFPGRFSGRQFSNSRSEMNVSTLELGDSALYLCASSLGGLPNYEQYFGPGTRLTVT.

The rearrangement joins TRBV6-5 to TRBJ1-6, with TRBD1 matching over 7 bases. Germline V gene sequence: CDR1 MNHEY, CDR2 SVGAGI. The CDR3 totals 15 residues. J gave up 6 bases and V 10 bases, and 12 bases lay outside the gene matches. DNA for the CDR3: TGTGCCACTCTACCCAGGGGGTTTACTAATTCACCCCTCCACTTT. Translated: CATLPRGFTNSPLHF.

V usage is TRBV7-8 and J usage is TRBJ2-5, with D perhaps TRBD1 (7 bases). V was clipped by 5 bases and J by 4 bases, with 20 bases between them. Germline assignment: CDR1 SGHVS and CDR2 FQNEAQ. The CDR3 loop spans 16 amino acids. The CDR3 DNA reads as TGTGCCAGCAGCAAAGGCCAGCCCCAGGGGGGAGAGACCCAGTACTTC. It is translated as CASSKGQPQGGETQYF.

This clone was observed a single time. The chain uses TRBV11-3 and TRBJ2-7; 9 nucleotides match TRBD2. CDR3 size: 15 residues. The V and J ends lost 0 bases and 6 bases, in that order; junction bases with no gene match: 6. Germline CDR1 and CDR2: SGHNT and YENEEA. The CDR3 loop is CASSLERTAGGEQYF. The CDR3 DNA is TGTGCCAGCAGCTTAGAGAGGACAGCGGGGGGCGAGCAGTACTTC.

The CDR3 spells CASSAYALDRDIQFF. The CDR3 DNA sequence: TGTGCCAGCAGCGCATACGCCCTCGACAGGGATATCCAGTTCTTC. The chain has TRBV11-1 and TRBJ2-1, with 7 bases identical to TRBD1. J was trimmed by 13 bases and V by 5 bases; bases with no gene match: 17. The CDR3 is made up of 15 amino acids. Germline-derived CDR1 and CDR2 are SGHAT and FQDESV (reference sequence).